This T cell receptor (beta chain) was retrieved from a study of blood T cell repertoires in COVID-19. Study overall: PBMCs, B-cell-depleted T cells, or T cells provided the cDNA or gDNA that made up the material.

In Seattle, patients joined the study during active infection and were tracked longitudinally. TCRdb's copy holds only in-frame clones and misses some; the assay was immunoSEQ multiplex PCR. The table records 390,000 or so clones, about 87% of them present only once. V dropped 0 bases and J dropped 4; count of bases not matched to a gene: 3. There are 14 residues in the CDR3. CDR1 and CDR2 from the germline V gene are SGHRS and YFSETQ. The receptor was derived from a woman aged 25 to 39 with COVID-19, enrolled during active disease. The chain employs TRBV5-1 and TRBJ1-1; 7 bases map to TRBD1. The sample consisted of peripheral blood. CDR3 DNA sequence: TGCGCCAGCAGCTTGGTTCAGGGGGGCACTGAAGCTTTCTTT. Its protein product is CASSLVQGGTEAFF. Complete variable domain (other parts from reference TRBV5-1 and TRBJ1-1): KAGVTQTPRYLIKTRGQQVTLSCSPISGHRSVSWYQQTPGQGLQFLFEYFSETQRNKGNFPGRFSGRQFSNSRSEMNVSTLELGDSALYLCASSLVQGGTEAFFGQGTRLTVV.